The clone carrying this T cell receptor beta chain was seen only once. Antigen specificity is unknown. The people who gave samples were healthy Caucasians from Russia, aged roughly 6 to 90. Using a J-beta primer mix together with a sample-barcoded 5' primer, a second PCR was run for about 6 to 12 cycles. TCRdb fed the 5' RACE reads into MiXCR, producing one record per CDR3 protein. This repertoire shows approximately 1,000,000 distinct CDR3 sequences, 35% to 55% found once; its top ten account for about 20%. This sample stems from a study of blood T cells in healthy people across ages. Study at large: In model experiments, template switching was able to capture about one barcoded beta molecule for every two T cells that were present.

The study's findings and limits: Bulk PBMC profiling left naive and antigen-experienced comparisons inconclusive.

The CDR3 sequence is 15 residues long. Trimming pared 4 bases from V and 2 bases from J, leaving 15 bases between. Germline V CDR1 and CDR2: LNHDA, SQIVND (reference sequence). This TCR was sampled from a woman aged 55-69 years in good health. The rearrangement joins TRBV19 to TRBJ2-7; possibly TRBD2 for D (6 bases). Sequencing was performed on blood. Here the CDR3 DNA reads TGTGCCAGTAGTACTATCGGGAGTCGCACCTACGAGCAGTACTTC. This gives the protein CASSTIGSRTYEQYF.